The rows below give T cell receptor beta chains drawn from one sample of a study of T cells after yellow fever vaccination. TCRdb reprocessed the 5' RACE reads via MiXCR and lists one record per CDR3 protein. This table holds about 60,000 distinct CDR3 sequences, approximately 7% found once. Sequenced material: CD8+ T cells sorted from PBMCs, taken on the day of the first yellow fever vaccination. All receptors come from a man aged 18 to 29 who received the YFV17D yellow fever vaccine. Both conserved end residues are part of each CDR3. A D gene is named only where the DNA matches it firmly. Part of the rows lack a size; the others show once, few, many or a class for expanded clones.

.	few	TRBJ2-3	TRBV4-3	CASSQDPGIDTQYF	TGCGCCAGCAGCCAAGATCCGGGGATAGATACGCAGTATTTT
TRBD2	many	TRBJ2-5	TRBV9	CASSVIAGPKETQYF	TGTGCCAGCAGCGTAATAGCGGGGCCGAAAGAGACCCAGTACTTC
.	.	TRBJ2-1	TRBV4-2	CASSPHPGTGVYNEQFF	TGTGCCAGCAGCCCGCACCCCGGGACCGGGGTCTACAATGAGCAGTTCTTC
.	.	TRBJ2-2	TRBV5-1	CASSGREGTGELFF	TGCGCCAGCAGCGGCAGGGAAGGGACCGGGGAGCTGTTTTTT
TRBD2	few	TRBJ2-3	TRBV18	CASSPSSSGGASTDTQYF	TGTGCCAGCTCACCGTCGTCTAGCGGGGGCGCTAGCACAGATACGCAGTATTTT
TRBD2	.	TRBJ2-3	TRBV23-1	CASSQSGERDYTDTQYF	TGCGCCAGCAGTCAATCGGGGGAGAGGGACTACACAGATACGCAGTATTTT
.	.	TRBJ1-1	TRBV4-1	CASSQETGIRYTEAFF	TGCGCCAGCAGCCAAGAAACAGGGATCAGGTACACTGAAGCTTTCTTT
.	many	TRBJ2-7	TRBV5-6	CASSLHLDTYEQYF	TGTGCCAGCAGCTTGCATCTGGATACCTACGAGCAGTACTTC
.	many	TRBJ2-5	TRBV4-2	CASSQVGEKAQETQYF	TGTGCCAGCAGCCAAGTTGGGGAGAAGGCCCAAGAGACCCAGTACTTC
TRBD1	medium-sized	TRBJ2-3	TRBV6-4	CASSDSTGGADTQYF	TGTGCCAGCAGTGACTCGACAGGGGGCGCAGATACGCAGTATTTT
.	few	TRBJ1-5	TRBV19	CASSIEYRPNQPQHF	TGTGCCAGTAGTATAGAGTACAGGCCCAATCAGCCCCAGCATTTT
.	many	TRBJ2-5	TRBV7-2	CASSSGLLQETQYF	TGTGCCAGCAGCTCGGGACTCCTCCAAGAGACCCAGTACTTC
.	many	TRBJ2-1	TRBV7-3	CASSLAGVSYNEQFF	TGTGCCAGCAGCTTAGCAGGGGTTTCCTACAATGAGCAGTTCTTC
.	many	TRBJ2-5	TRBV10-2	CASSESGETQYF	TGCGCCAGCAGTGAGTCGGGGGAGACCCAGTACTTC
.	.	TRBJ2-2	TRBV7-7	CASSLEVGGELFF	TGTGCTAGCAGCTTAGAGGTCGGCGGGGAGCTGTTTTTT
.	few	TRBJ2-3	TRBV12-3/TRBV12-4	CASSLGHTDTQYF	TGTGCCAGCAGTTTGGGACACACAGATACGCAGTATTTT
.	.	TRBJ2-3	TRBV10-2	CASSDRSITDTQYF	TGCGCCAGCAGTGACAGGAGTATCACAGATACGCAGTATTTT